Shown below are 32 T cell receptor beta chains from a single sample sequenced in a study of tumor and adjacent non-tumor tissue in lung cancer. The library came from three nested PCR rounds adapted from ARM-PCR protocols. MiXCR, run by TCRdb on the multiplex PCR reads, gives a single entry per CDR3 protein. This table holds 50,000 or so distinct CDR3 sequences, about 79% found once. RNA was extracted from bulk tissue without any cell sorting. The normal lung tissue was taken more than 3 cm from the tumor edge. Material: distant non-tumor lung tissue. The receptors shown here come from a woman aged 60-75 years with non-small cell lung cancer.

This chain joins TRBV4-3 and TRBJ2-7; 8 nucleotides align to TRBD1. Germline V lookup: CDR1 LGHNA, CDR2 YSLEER. The CDR3 is made up of 15 amino acids. V lost 6 bases to trimming and J lost 4 bases; unmatched junction nucleotides: 11. The DNA for the CDR3 is TGCGCCAGCAGGCCGAGGGGGACAGGACTGTACGAGCAGTACTTC. This gives the protein CASRPRGTGLYEQYF.

This clonotype was recorded a few times. A much more abundant neighbour one base away suggests this may be a read error. This chain joins TRBV20-1 and TRBJ2-1; 9 bases fit TRBD2. Germline CDR1 DFQATT, CDR2 SNEGSKA (reference sequence). The CDR3 is 14 residues long. CDR3 protein: CSARRLAEYNERFF. For the CDR3, the DNA is TGCAGTGCTAGAAGACTAGCGGAATACAATGAGCGGTTCTTC.

Regarding this clonotype: Likely a read error: the CDR3 ends without its conserved phenylalanine or tryptophan. The rearrangement links TRBV11-2 to TRBJ1-1; 9 positions match TRBD1. The V gene's germline CDR1 is SGHAT and CDR2 FQNNGV. The CDR3 length is 16 residues. In DNA form, the CDR3 reads TGTGTCAGCAGATCCGAGGACAGGGGCATGAACACTGAAGCTTTCTAT. Its protein is CVSRSEDRGMNTEAFY.

This clonotype has only one observation. Here the CDR3 omits its conserved ending phenylalanine or tryptophan, so a read error is the likely source. It is unclear where the CDR3 begins or ends on the DNA, so no DNA is shown, and the CDR3 is as TCRdb lists it. This rearrangement joins TRBV28 to TRBJ1-4; the tabulated D call, TRBD1, remains unverified against the DNA. Ends included, the CDR3 has 14 residues. CDR1 and CDR2 from the germline V gene are MDHEN and SYDVKM. CDR3: CASSLRVPAGKQFL.

This clonotype was observed at least ten times. The chain recombines TRBV5-1 with TRBJ2-1; D gene ambiguous. The germline V gene has CDR1 SGHRS and CDR2 YFSETQ. There are 14 residues in the CDR3. The V end lost 6 bases, the J end lost 3 bases, and 13 bases lay between the germline ends. The CDR3 DNA is TGCGCCAGCAAGGAGACTGGCCACTACAATGAGCAGTTCTTC. Its protein product is CASKETGHYNEQFF.

The chain has TRBV5-4 and TRBJ1-1; D is uncertain. Trimming removed 3 bases from V and 8 bases from J, with 17 bases in between. Per germline, CDR1 SGHNT and CDR2 YYREEE (reference sequence). CDR3 length equals 14 residues. The CDR3 region is CASSSASLSREAFF. For the CDR3, the DNA is TGTGCCAGCAGCTCGGCGAGCCTTAGTAGAGAAGCTTTCTTT. Combining the CDR3 with reference TRBV5-4 and TRBJ1-1 gives the whole variable domain ETGVTQSPTHLIKTRGQQVTLRCSSQSGHNTVSWYQQALGQGPQFIFQYYREEENGRGNFPPRFSGLQFPNYSSELNVNALELDDSALYLCASSSASLSREAFFGQGTRLTVV.

Worth noting for this clonotype: Mismatch with germline at one junction end may stem from a read error. V is TRBV11-1 and J is TRBJ2-2; D may be TRBD1 (6 bases). This CDR3 is 16 amino acids long. Germline CDR1 reads SGHAT; CDR2 reads FQDESV (reference sequence). CDR3 coding DNA: TGTGCCAGCAGCCCCGGGAACAGGGTGGCCACCGGGGTGCTGTATTTT. Its translation: CASSPGNRVATGVLYF.

This clonotype was seen ten or more times. The V gene is TRBV10-3, the J gene TRBJ2-7; a weak D match, TRBD2 (6 bases). V lost 5 bases to trimming and J lost 7 bases, with 12 bases between them. The CDR3 length is 12 residues. The V gene's germline CDR1 is ENHRY and CDR2 SYGVKD. CDR3 amino acids: CAISTGSPEQYF. In DNA, the CDR3 is TGTGCCATCAGTACCGGGAGTCCTGAGCAGTACTTC.

As for this clonotype: Since a much larger clone is just one base distant, this may be a read error. The genes are TRBV28 and TRBJ1-4, with D uncertain. The CDR3 extends over 12 amino acids. CDR1 and CDR2 (germline): MDHEN, SYDVKM. The CDR3 DNA is TGTGCCAGCAGTTCGAGAAATGATAAACTGTTTTTT. Protein: CASSSRNDKLFF.

This clonotype is classed as medium-sized. The chain recombines TRBV6-2 or TRBV6-3 with TRBJ2-6; D gene unclear. The germline V gene encodes CDR1 MNHEY and CDR2 SVGEGT. CDR3 length: 15 residues. V lost 0 bases and J 2 bases, leaving 5 bases between the germline ends. The CDR3 spells CASSYSAAGANVLTF. Here the CDR3 DNA reads TGTGCCAGCAGTTACTCGGCAGCTGGGGCCAACGTCCTGACTTTC.

The V and J genes are TRBV29-1 and TRBJ2-7; D might be TRBD2 (6 bases). Looked up from germline, CDR1 is SQVTM and CDR2 is ANQGSEA. The CDR3 runs to 14 residues. Trimming took 1 base from V and 9 from J, leaving 19 bases between them. CDR3 nucleotide sequence: TGCAGCGTTGAAGGCTCGGAGACCGGGAGCGCGCAGTACTTC. Translating it yields CSVEGSETGSAQYF.

The chain links TRBV4-3 to TRBJ2-5; the D gene is possibly TRBD2 (5 bases). This CDR3 comprises 14 residues. Germline V gene sequence: CDR1 LGHNA, CDR2 YSLEER. V was cut by 6 bases and J by 5 bases, with 16 bases left in between. The CDR3 loop reads CASSSGLVTETQYF. In DNA, the CDR3 is TGCGCCAGCAGTTCGGGATTAGTTACGGAGACCCAGTACTTC.

About this clonotype itself: Sequence at one end of the junction differs from germline and may be a read error. The chain uses TRBV29-1 and TRBJ1-5; possibly TRBD1 for D (5 bases). This CDR3 comprises 14 residues. From germline, CDR1 is SQVTM and CDR2 ANQGSEA. DNA of the CDR3: TGCAGCGTTGCGGGGCGGGGAAGCAGTCAGCCCCAGCATTTT. Protein sequence: CSVAGRGSSQPQHF.

CDR3 residues: CASKSGAGLHEQFF. The CDR3 DNA reads as TGTGCCAGCAAGTCCGGGGCAGGTTTACATGAGCAGTTCTTC. The chain carries TRBV12-3 or TRBV12-4 and TRBJ2-1, with D tentatively TRBD1 or TRBD2 (5 bases each). V was cut by 7 bases and J by 8 bases, with 18 bases left in between. This CDR3 has 14 amino acids.

This clonotype is judged medium-sized. CDR3 nucleotide sequence: TGCAGCGTCGAGACTAGGAAGACTGAAGCTTTCTTT. Its translation: CSVETRKTEAFF. The chain links TRBV29-1 to TRBJ1-1; D uncertain. V lost 6 bases and J lost 5, with 13 bases in between. The CDR3 contains 12 residues. The V gene's germline CDR1 is SQVTM and CDR2 ANQGSEA. Drawing the rest from reference TRBV29-1 and TRBJ1-1, the complete variable domain is SAVISQKPSRDICQRGTSLTIQCQVDSQVTMMFWYRQQPGQSLTLIATANQGSEATYESGFVIDKFPISRPNLTFSTLTVSNMSPEDSSIYLCSVETRKTEAFFGQGTRLTVV.

This clonotype has ten or more counts. This chain connects TRBV6-6 to TRBJ2-1; TRBD2 might be the D (6 bases). CDR3 length: 15 amino acids. Trimming pared 7 bases from V and 4 bases from J, leaving 17 bases between. CDR1 is MNHNY and CDR2 is SVGAGI in the germline V gene (reference sequence). The chain's CDR3 is CASTDRGIPYNEQFF. Here the CDR3 DNA reads TGTGCCAGCACCGACCGGGGGATACCGTACAATGAGCAGTTCTTC.

Regarding this clonotype: The junction shows a germline mismatch at one end, possibly a read error. The chain combines TRBV4-3 with TRBJ2-7, with 8 bases matching TRBD2. The CDR3 spans 17 residues. Germline V CDR1 and CDR2: LGHNA, YSLEER. In DNA, the CDR3 is TGCGCAAGCAGCCAAGGGAGCCGGGAGGGGCTTACCTACGAGCAGTACTTC. This encodes CASSQGSREGLTYEQYF.

J is TRBJ2-3 and V is TRBV7-2, with a tentative D call TRBD1 (7 bases). Germline loops: CDR1 SGHTA, CDR2 FQGNSA. CDR3 size: 15 residues. V lost 1 base to trimming and J lost 5 bases, with 13 bases between them. The CDR3 bases are TGTGCCAGCAGCTTAGGGAGGGGGCCGGAAGATACGCAGTATTTT. Encoded protein: CASSLGRGPEDTQYF.

Notes on this clonotype: At one boundary the junction diverges from the germline segment, which might be a read error. The genes are TRBV5-4 and TRBJ1-1; 8 bases are shared with TRBD1. The CDR3 is 16 amino acids. The germline CDR1 and CDR2 sequences are SGHNT and YYREEE (reference sequence). CDR3 DNA sequence: TGTGCCAGTAGCTCGGACAACAGGGGGAGTAACACTGAAACTTTCTTT. Residues: CASSSDNRGSNTETFF.

This clonotype was observed a few times. The J gene is TRBJ1-6, the V gene TRBV11-2; tentatively, D is TRBD1 (5 bases). Trimming shortened V by 1 base and J by 10 bases, and 14 bases separated the two germline ends. The CDR3 has 15 amino acids. Germline CDR1 reads SGHAT; CDR2 reads FQNNGV. The CDR3 coding sequence is TGTGCCAGCAGCTTAGTAGGAGGGACGGGCTCACCCCTCCACTTT. Translated: CASSLVGGTGSPLHF.

In the case of this clonotype: Compared with germline, one end of the junction differs, possibly owing to a read error. The V call is TRBV6-2 or TRBV6-3, the J call TRBJ2-1; D might be TRBD2 (6 bases). This CDR3 is 12 amino acids long. Germline lookup yields CDR1 MNHEY and CDR2 SVGEGT. CDR3 bases: TGTGCTAGCAGTTACACTAGCAAAGAGCAGTTCTTC. This sequence encodes CASSYTSKEQFF.

As for this clonotype: Its ends do not fully match the called genes, so a read error is possible. The V gene is TRBV6-5, the J gene TRBJ1-1; 8 bases are a match to TRBD1. The CDR3 consists of 15 residues. CDR1 and CDR2 (germline): MNHEY, SVGAGI. The CDR3 reads CASRDTGGWSSEALF. CDR3 nucleotide sequence: TGTGCCAGCAGGGATACAGGGGGGTGGAGCTCTGAAGCTTTGTTT.

This clonotype is medium-sized in the sample. This chain connects TRBV6-2 or TRBV6-3 to TRBJ2-6; no firm D call. Per the germline V gene, CDR1 is MNHEY and CDR2 is SVGEGT. This CDR3 is built from 15 residues. The V and J ends lost 0 bases and 0 bases respectively, with 3 bases between them. CDR3 DNA: TGTGCCAGCAGTTACTCGCCCTCTGGGGCCAACGTCCTGACTTTC. This sequence encodes CASSYSPSGANVLTF.

The rearrangement joins TRBV6-2 or TRBV6-3 to TRBJ1-6, with D maybe TRBD1 (5 bases). Per germline, CDR1 MNHEY and CDR2 SVGEGT. This CDR3 is built from 14 residues. V was trimmed by 8 bases and J by 7 bases, leaving 15 bases between them. The DNA of the CDR3 is TGTGCCAGCGGGGCTGTGAGCGGCAATTCACCCCTCCACTTT. This codes for CASGAVSGNSPLHF.

Turning to this clonotype: The conserved phenylalanine or tryptophan normally closing the CDR3 is absent here, so this likely arose from a read error. The DNA is omitted, as the CDR3 cannot be located on it reliably, and the CDR3 follows TCRdb's listing. The chain recombines TRBV6-5 with TRBJ1-1. Germline CDR1 MNHEY, CDR2 SVGAGI. The CDR3 totals 16 residues, both ends included. The CDR3 spells CASSFTPGLESTEAII.

Comments on this clonotype: With a much larger clone just one base away, this may be a read error. This chain uses TRBV18 with TRBJ2-1, with D uncertain. CDR1 and CDR2 from the germline V gene are KGHSH and LQKENI. This CDR3 has 13 residues. DNA of the CDR3: TGTACCAGCTCACCCGATCCAAACAATGAGCAGTTCTTC. Protein product: CTSSPDPNNEQFF.

As for this clonotype: Relative to the germline gene, one junction end is altered; a read error may explain this. The rearrangement uses TRBV11-2 and TRBJ1-2, with D perhaps TRBD1 (6 bases). From germline, CDR1 is SGHAT and CDR2 FQNNGV. The CDR3 totals 16 residues. The CDR3 nucleotides are TGTGACAGCAGCTTCATGACAGGAGGGCTCAGCTATGGCTACACCTTC. Amino acid sequence: CDSSFMTGGLSYGYTF.

The rearrangement links TRBV11-2 to TRBJ2-4; 8 bases align to TRBD1. The CDR3 contains 14 residues. With V trimmed by 9 bases and J by 6 bases, 10 bases remained unmatched. Germline V lookup: CDR1 SGHAT, CDR2 FQNNGV. The CDR3 protein is CARSPTGTGNIQYF. The CDR3 nucleotides are TGTGCCAGGAGCCCCACCGGGACAGGAAACATTCAGTACTTC.

This clonotype was detected once. This chain uses TRBV4-3 with TRBJ2-1; 10 bases match TRBD2. V lost 2 bases, J lost 10 bases, and 20 bases stayed unmatched. Per the germline V gene, CDR1 is LGHNA and CDR2 is YSLEER. The CDR3 spans 19 residues. The CDR3 is CASSQYGTSASIAFKEQFF. The CDR3, as DNA: TGCGCCAGCAGCCAATATGGGACTAGCGCGAGTATAGCCTTCAAAGAGCAGTTCTTC.

As concerns this clonotype: A much larger clone lies a single base off, so this may be a read error. V usage is TRBV5-1 and J usage is TRBJ2-1, with 10 bases lining up with TRBD2. Per the germline V gene, CDR1 is SGHRS and CDR2 is YFSETQ. The CDR3 runs 14 residues. This CDR3 reads CASTSGGAYNEQVF. CDR3 bases: TGCGCCAGCACGAGCGGGGGGGCCTACAATGAGCAGGTCTTC.

The chain is built from TRBV12-3 or TRBV12-4 and TRBJ2-1, with TRBD1 identical over 8 bases. Trimming at V came to 6 bases and at J to 13 bases, leaving 14 bases not matched to a gene. The CDR3 extends over 14 amino acids. CDR3 sequence: CASRSGTGLHGQFF. CDR3 sequence (DNA): TGTGCCAGCAGGTCCGGGACAGGTTTACATGGACAGTTCTTC.

About this clonotype itself: Germline is not matched at one junction end, which may reflect a read error. This sequence joins TRBV5-1 and TRBJ2-1, with 9 nucleotides matching TRBD1. The germline V gene encodes CDR1 SGHRS and CDR2 YFSETQ. There are 14 residues in the CDR3. Here the CDR3 reads CTSSVDRGKVEQFF. The CDR3 nucleotides are TGCACCAGCAGCGTGGACAGGGGAAAGGTTGAGCAGTTCTTC.